The 8 T cell receptor beta chains in this list originate from one sample, sequenced in a study of CD4 T cells in relation to SARS-CoV-2 and coronaviruses. Their antigens remain unidentified. Libraries were prepared by immunoSEQ multiplex PCR; TCRdb keeps only in-frame clonotypes and omits some of them. The sample includes fewer than 20,000 clones, approximately 80% of them seen just once. The unexposed donors gave CD4+ T cells in about 2011-2019, prior to COVID-19. CD4+ T cells were isolated from the cells after around 10 days of culture. Sample: CD4+ T cells from PBMCs, cultured in vitro. These receptors all come from a human donor in good health.

This chain links TRBV19 with TRBJ1-2; 7 bases agree with TRBD1. Trimming took 4 bases from V and 4 from J; bases not matched to a gene: 9. The germline V gene has CDR1 LNHDA and CDR2 SQIVND (reference sequence). The CDR3 totals 15 residues. CDR3 amino acids: CASSTDRVGGYGYTF. CDR3 DNA sequence: TGTGCCAGTAGTACCGACAGGGTTGGCGGCTATGGCTACACCTTC.

This clone was seen just once. The chain has TRBV5-1 and TRBJ2-3; D possibly uses TRBD1 or TRBD2 (5 bases each). The germline CDR1 and CDR2 sequences are SGHRS and YFSETQ. The CDR3 loop spans 15 amino acids. V lost 3 bases and J 2 bases, leaving 13 bases between the germline ends. Here the CDR3 DNA reads TGCGCCAGCAGCTGGGACGTTAGATCCACAGATACGCAGTATTTT. Its protein is CASSWDVRSTDTQYF.

This chain links TRBV18 with TRBJ1-6, with a weak D call TRBD1 (5 bases). Germline V gene sequence: CDR1 KGHSH, CDR2 LQKENI. The CDR3 contains 15 residues. The germline V and J ends were trimmed by 3 bases and 8 bases, with 14 bases remaining between them. The CDR3 loop is CASSPSRGLDSPLHF. As DNA, the CDR3 is TGTGCCAGCTCACCTAGCCGGGGCCTAGATTCACCCCTCCACTTT. Combining the CDR3 with reference TRBV18 and TRBJ1-6 gives the whole variable domain NAGVMQNPRHLVRRRGQEARLRCSPMKGHSHVYWYRQLPEEGLKFMVYLQKENIIDESGMPKERFSAEFPKEGPSILRIQQVVRGDSAAYFCASSPSRGLDSPLHFGNGTRLTVT.

The V call is TRBV15, the J call TRBJ2-7, with 8 bases lining up with TRBD2. V trimming: 0 bases; J trimming: 6 bases; junction bases outside the gene matches: 4. The CDR3 loop spans 14 amino acids. Germline CDR1 and CDR2: LNHNV and YYDKDF (reference sequence). This CDR3 is CATSREKAGGEQYF. The CDR3 DNA sequence: TGTGCCACCAGCAGAGAAAAGGCGGGGGGCGAGCAGTACTTC.

The genes are TRBV6-4 and TRBJ1-2, with 9 bases matching TRBD1. The germline V gene has CDR1 MRHNA and CDR2 SNTAGT. Trimming removed 8 bases from V and 4 bases from J; junction bases left unmatched: 11. The CDR3 is 15 amino acids. The CDR3 nucleotides read TGTGCCAGCCGTGCTACAGGGGGCGAGGGCTATGGCTACACCTTC. This translates into CASRATGGEGYGYTF.

The V gene is TRBV6-2 or TRBV6-3, the J gene TRBJ1-1; possibly TRBD1 for D (6 bases). Looked up from germline, CDR1 is MNHEY and CDR2 is SVGEGT. Trimming left V 2 bases short and J 0 bases short, with 16 bases between. This CDR3 contains 17 residues. CDR3 nucleotides: TGTGCCAGCAGTTACGCCGGACAGAATCTATTGAACACTGAAGCTTTCTTT. Its protein is CASSYAGQNLLNTEAFF.

The CDR3 sequence: CASSLPGTGFYEQYF. The CDR3 coding sequence is TGCGCCAGCAGCCTTCCCGGGACAGGTTTCTACGAGCAGTACTTC. The chain couples TRBV5-1 to TRBJ2-7; 8 bases are a match to TRBD1. V lost 4 bases to trimming and J lost 3 bases; unmatched junction nucleotides: 9. CDR1 is SGHRS, CDR2 YFSETQ, per germline. CDR3 length: 15 amino acids.

The chain combines TRBV24-1 with TRBJ1-4, with 8 bases lining up with TRBD1. The V and J ends lost 9 bases and 8 bases, in that order; junction bases with no gene match: 7. Germline V gene data show CDR1 as KGHDR and CDR2 as SFDVKD. The CDR3 totals 13 residues. The chain's CDR3 is CATSAQGEEKLFF. The CDR3 bases are TGTGCCACCTCCGCACAGGGGGAGGAAAAACTGTTTTTT.